This is a list of T cell receptor beta chains from one sample in a study of monozygotic twins with inflammatory bowel disease. TCRdb reanalyzed the 5' RACE reads and collapses them to one entry per CDR3 protein, without DNA. The sample table sets out 400,000 to 500,000 distinct CDR3 sequences. Sequenced input: blood. The receptor source for this set is a human donor with ulcerative colitis or Crohn's disease, or a healthy co-twin of an affected twin (not recorded which). The CDR3 runs from the conserved cysteine through the conserved F or W.

V gene	J gene	CDR3 protein
TRBV4-2	TRBJ2-7	CASSQGFYEQYF
TRBV6-5	TRBJ1-4	CASSYAGTGKGNEKLFF
TRBV28	TRBJ1-2	CASSVTWLGYTF
TRBV7-9	TRBJ1-6	CASSPPGRSNSPLHF
TRBV7-2	TRBJ2-3	CASSLEWVDTDTQYF
TRBV6-2/TRBV6-3	TRBJ2-7	CASRMQVRTSVSYEQYF
TRBV4-2	TRBJ1-3	CASSQSSLPGQRNTIYF
TRBV20-1	TRBJ2-7	CSARRWEVSSYEQYF
TRBV5-1	TRBJ2-3	CASSLDQATDTQYF
TRBV28	TRBJ1-2	CASLEDDYGYTF
TRBV20-1	TRBJ1-2	CSAEPSGRIKHYGYTF
TRBV6-1	TRBJ1-1	CASTGGSTEAFF
TRBV20-1	TRBJ2-4	CSPDQWAGGPGGAKNIQYF
TRBV3-1	TRBJ1-2	CASSHGGGYGYTF
TRBV20-1	TRBJ2-5	CSARSDQGGETQYF
TRBV18	TRBJ1-5	CASSPGHPGTVQQPQHF
TRBV7-2	TRBJ2-7	CASSTRLAGGPDEQYF
TRBV28	TRBJ1-5	CASSSRLHREQPQHF
TRBV4-3	TRBJ2-1	CASSQGLGTQSYNEQFF
TRBV7-2	TRBJ2-7	CASREGASYEQYF
TRBV20-1	TRBJ2-6	CSASRETFRANVLTF
TRBV12-3/TRBV12-4	TRBJ1-1	CASSLMGGRGNTEAFF
TRBV20-1	TRBJ2-7	CSASRLDRGYYEQYF
TRBV20-1	TRBJ2-7	CSARDPGTNPAHEQYF
TRBV7-6	TRBJ2-5	CASSLALRREGQETQYF
TRBV5-1	TRBJ1-1	CASSLRTGTGKRVAEAFF
TRBV30	TRBJ1-2	CAWSVQGADGYTF
TRBV11-2	TRBJ1-6	CASRSLRQKYNSPLHF
TRBV7-2	TRBJ1-1	CASTRTLQNTEAFF
TRBV19	TRBJ1-1	CASTSSGVNTEAFF
TRBV30	TRBJ1-3	CAWTRDLTSGNTIYF
TRBV21-1	TRBJ1-5	CASIPAGHFSNQPQHF
TRBV9	TRBJ1-2	CASSVRTSGDYGYTF
TRBV5-1	TRBJ2-1	CASSRGLEQFF
TRBV12-3/TRBV12-4	TRBJ1-5	CASSHRVAGNQPQHF
TRBV10-3	TRBJ1-1	CAIRETGNTEAFF
TRBV11-2	TRBJ1-1	CASSLGPLGSTEAFF
TRBV7-9	TRBJ2-1	CASSLAPGLAGSAEQFF